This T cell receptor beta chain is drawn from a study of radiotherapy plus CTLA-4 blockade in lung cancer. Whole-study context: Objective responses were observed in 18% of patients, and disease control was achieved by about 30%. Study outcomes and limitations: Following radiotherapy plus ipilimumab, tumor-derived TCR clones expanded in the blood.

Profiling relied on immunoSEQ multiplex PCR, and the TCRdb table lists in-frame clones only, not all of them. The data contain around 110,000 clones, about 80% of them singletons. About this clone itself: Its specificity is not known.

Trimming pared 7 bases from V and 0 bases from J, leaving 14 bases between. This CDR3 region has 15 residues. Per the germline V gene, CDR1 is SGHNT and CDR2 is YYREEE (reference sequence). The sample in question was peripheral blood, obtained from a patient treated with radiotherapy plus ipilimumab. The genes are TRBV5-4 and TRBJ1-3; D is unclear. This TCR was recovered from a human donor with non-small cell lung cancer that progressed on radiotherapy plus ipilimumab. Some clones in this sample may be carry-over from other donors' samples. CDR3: CASGGGLGSGNTIYF. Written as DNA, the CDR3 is TGTGCCAGCGGCGGCGGGTTGGGCTCTGGAAACACCATATATTTT.